A single sample is the source of the 10 T cell receptor beta chains below, sequenced in a study of radiotherapy plus CTLA-4 blockade in lung cancer (dated by TCRdb to 2016 to 2018). Library preparation was by the immunoSEQ multiplex PCR assay. TCRdb took this table from immuneACCESS and kept in-frame rearrangements with V and J called. Such tables lack part of the clones; where checked against another copy, unresolved V genes explain under half of the gap, and the rest is unexplained. Within this sample are some 27,000 clones, with 77% of them counted one time only. The leading ten clones occupy approximately 24% of the sample. The sample here was peripheral blood, taken from a patient treated with radiotherapy plus ipilimumab. The receptors were sampled from a human donor with non-small cell lung cancer that progressed on radiotherapy plus ipilimumab.

This chain links TRBV6-1 with TRBJ1-3; D possibly corresponds to TRBD1 (5 bases). The germline V gene encodes CDR1 MNHNS and CDR2 SASEGT. Trimming cost V 1 base and J 2 bases, with 9 bases left between them. This CDR3 is built from 15 residues. CDR3 nucleotides: TGTGCCAGCAGTGAAGATTGGGGGGCTGGAAACACCATATATTTT. Translation gives CASSEDWGAGNTIYF.

The chain uses TRBV5-1 and TRBJ2-1, with 7 bases lining up with TRBD2. The CDR3 has 12 residues. Germline V lookup: CDR1 SGHRS, CDR2 YFSETQ. Losses at the gene ends were 4 bases for V and 10 bases for J; bases not matched to a gene: 5. CDR3 residues: CASSHELAEQFF. The CDR3 DNA follows: TGCGCCAGCAGCCATGAACTAGCGGAGCAGTTCTTC.

The gene calls are TRBV19 and TRBJ2-7; 7 nucleotides align to TRBD2. V lost 1 base, J lost 0 bases, and 12 bases stayed unmatched. This CDR3 has 18 amino acids. The germline V gene has CDR1 LNHDA and CDR2 SQIVND (reference sequence). The CDR3 loop is CASSIAHGGGAYSYEQYF. CDR3 in DNA: TGTGCCAGTAGTATAGCCCACGGCGGGGGAGCTTACTCCTACGAGCAGTACTTC.

The chain employs TRBV7-8 and TRBJ2-5; a weak D match, TRBD2 (6 bases). V shed 5 bases and J shed 4 bases, with 17 bases lying between them. There are 15 residues in the CDR3. CDR1 and CDR2 from the germline V gene are SGHVS and FQNEAQ. The CDR3 is CASSHEVGRGETQYF. The CDR3, as DNA: TGTGCCAGCAGCCACGAGGTCGGGAGAGGAGAGACCCAGTACTTC.

V usage is TRBV2 and J usage is TRBJ2-5, with D possibly being TRBD1 (5 bases). V lost 2 bases, J lost 5 bases, and 15 bases lay in between. In germline, CDR1 is SNHLY, CDR2 FYNNEI. There are 15 residues in the CDR3. The DNA of the CDR3 is TGTGCCAGCAGTGAAAGTAGGGCCAGGGTGGAGACCCAGTACTTC. Its protein is CASSESRARVETQYF.

The V call is TRBV29-1, the J call TRBJ2-5; the D gene is possibly TRBD1 (6 bases). CDR1 is SQVTM, CDR2 ANQGSEA, per germline. V lost 4 bases, J lost 5 bases, and 8 bases lay in between. CDR3 length: 11 residues. In nucleotides, the CDR3 is TGCAGCGTTGCGAGGGGGGAGACCCAGTACTTC. This translates into CSVARGETQYF.

This CDR3 is CASRGLAGASNEQFF. DNA for the CDR3: TGTGCCAGTAGGGGACTAGCGGGAGCCTCAAATGAGCAGTTCTTC. This chain joins TRBV19 and TRBJ2-1; 14 bases agree with TRBD2. Germline V gene data show CDR1 as LNHDA and CDR2 as SQIVND (reference sequence). CDR3 length: 15 amino acids. V shed 6 bases, J shed 7 bases, and the junction held 5 bases outside the gene matches.

V is TRBV10-3 and J is TRBJ1-5, with D possibly matching TRBD1 (5 bases). This CDR3 contains 13 residues. Per germline, CDR1 ENHRY and CDR2 SYGVKD. Trimming left V 3 bases short and J 5 bases short, with 8 bases between. CDR3 residues: CAISDDSYQPQHF. The CDR3 DNA is TGTGCCATCAGTGACGACAGTTATCAGCCCCAGCATTTT.

The chain joins TRBV5-4 to TRBJ1-1, with D tentatively TRBD1 (5 bases). Germline V gives CDR1 SGHNT, CDR2 YYREEE (reference sequence). V dropped 2 bases and J dropped 2 bases, with 10 bases sitting between them. The CDR3 spans 14 residues. CDR3 sequence reads: CASSFGRGNTEAFF. CDR3 DNA: TGTGCCAGCAGCTTTGGTAGGGGCAACACTGAAGCTTTCTTT.

V usage is TRBV7-3 and J usage is TRBJ2-1, with 8 bases lining up with TRBD1. Germline trimming cut 3 bases from V and 6 bases from J; bases unmatched to any gene: 1. The CDR3 is made up of 13 amino acids. Per the germline V gene, CDR1 is SGHTA and CDR2 is FQGTGA. The chain's CDR3 is CASSLDRANEQFF. The CDR3 coding sequence is TGTGCCAGCAGCTTGGACAGGGCCAATGAGCAGTTCTTC.